The 30 T cell receptor beta chains below were found in one sample sequenced in a study of T-cell memory formation after mild COVID-19. One entry per CDR3 protein, called by TCRdb with MiXCR from the 5' RACE reads. Among 150,000 or so distinct CDR3 sequences listed, 30% to 35% were seen once. The sequenced sample consisted of PBMCs or a T cell subset sorted from them (not recorded which). These receptors were taken from an adult woman who had mild COVID-19 (a few samples of this study predate the infection). Cell type and time point are not known.

This clonotype was recorded a few times. The chain combines TRBV24-1 with TRBJ2-7; 9 bases match TRBD1. This CDR3 has 15 amino acids. Losses at the gene ends were 5 bases for V and 5 bases for J; bases not matched to a gene: 9. Per germline, CDR1 KGHDR and CDR2 SFDVKD. The CDR3 nucleotides are TGTGCCACCAGTGGGTCAGGGACAGGGATCAACGAGCAGTACTTC. This gives the protein CATSGSGTGINEQYF.

CDR3: CASSLGTGDYYGYTF. The DNA of the CDR3 is TGTGCCAGTAGTCTCGGGACAGGGGATTACTATGGCTACACCTTC. V gene TRBV19 combines with J gene TRBJ1-2; the match to TRBD1 covers 10 bases. CDR1 is LNHDA, CDR2 SQIVND, per germline (reference sequence). The CDR3 extends over 15 amino acids. V lost 5 bases, J lost 3 bases, and 6 bases stayed unmatched.

This clonotype was found a few times. The rearrangement links TRBV19 to TRBJ1-2, with no clear D. CDR1 is LNHDA, CDR2 SQIVND, per germline (reference sequence). V was pared by 2 bases and J by 0 bases, with 4 bases between. The CDR3 has 13 amino acids. The CDR3 region is CASSIRPNYGYTF. Written as DNA, the CDR3 is TGTGCCAGTAGTATACGGCCTAACTATGGCTACACCTTC. Drawing the rest from reference TRBV19 and TRBJ1-2, the complete variable domain is DGGITQSPKYLFRKEGQNVTLSCEQNLNHDAMYWYRQDPGQGLRLIYYSQIVNDFQKGDIAEGYSVSREKKESFPLTVTSAQKNPTAFYLCASSIRPNYGYTFGSGTRLTVV.

The chain employs TRBV12-5 and TRBJ2-1; 9 bases are shared with TRBD2. There are 15 residues in the CDR3. Germline V gene data show CDR1 as LGHNT and CDR2 as FRNRAP. The J segment lost 4 bases and the V segment lost 4 bases, leaving 5 bases of the junction unmatched. CDR3 coding DNA: TGTGCTAGTGGTTCCGATAGCGGGGGATACAATGAGCAGTTCTTC. Encoded protein: CASGSDSGGYNEQFF.

The genes are TRBV4-1 and TRBJ2-2, with TRBD1 identical over 8 bases. The CDR3 is 16 residues long. V lost 3 bases, J lost 3 bases, and 6 bases stayed unmatched. Germline CDR1 reads MGHRA; CDR2 reads YSYEKL. This CDR3 reads CASSQLTGDHTGELFF. CDR3 coding DNA: TGCGCCAGCAGCCAGTTGACAGGGGATCACACCGGGGAGCTGTTTTTT.

The chain recombines TRBV19 with TRBJ1-5; the match to TRBD1 covers 8 bases. After removal of 7 bases from V and 4 bases from J, the junction contained 9 bases not matched to a gene. The CDR3 loop spans 15 amino acids. Per germline, CDR1 LNHDA and CDR2 SQIVND (reference sequence). The CDR3 DNA reads as TGTGCCAGTACCGAACAGGGGGGCCTAAATCAGCCCCAGCATTTT. This codes for CASTEQGGLNQPQHF.

This clonotype was found a few times. The gene calls are TRBV24-1 and TRBJ1-1; 7 nucleotides match TRBD1. The CDR3 totals 12 residues. The germline gives CDR1 KGHDR, CDR2 SFDVKD. V trimming: 6 bases; J trimming: 7 bases; junction bases outside the gene matches: 4. CDR3 in amino acids: CATSPGGFEAFF. CDR3 nucleotide sequence: TGTGCCACCAGTCCAGGGGGGTTTGAAGCTTTCTTT.

This clonotype was seen a few times. V is TRBV20-1 and J is TRBJ1-6; no definite D call. Looked up from germline, CDR1 is DFQATT and CDR2 is SNEGSKA (reference sequence). V lost 3 bases to trimming and J lost 9 bases, with 12 bases between them. The CDR3 extends over 13 amino acids. CDR3 region: CSASEGGVSPLHF. The CDR3 DNA follows: TGCAGTGCTAGCGAGGGAGGTGTTTCACCCCTCCACTTT.

V is TRBV29-1 and J is TRBJ2-1; 9 nucleotides line up with TRBD1. V lost 8 bases and J lost 0; bases outside the gene matches: 11. The CDR3 runs 16 residues. Germline CDR1 reads SQVTM; CDR2 reads ANQGSEA. The CDR3 region is CSLTGGEGPSYNEQFF. CDR3 nucleotides: TGCAGCTTGACAGGGGGAGAGGGTCCCTCCTACAATGAGCAGTTCTTC.

This clonotype was detected a few times. The V call is TRBV5-6, the J call TRBJ2-7; 9 nucleotides align to TRBD1. This CDR3 is 15 amino acids long. Germline V gene data show CDR1 as SGHDT and CDR2 as YYEEEE. Unmatched junction bases numbered 8, after V lost 4 bases and J lost 3 bases. Here the CDR3 reads CASSVGQGIIYEQYF. Written as DNA, the CDR3 is TGTGCCAGCAGCGTGGGACAGGGAATCATCTACGAGCAGTACTTC.

CDR3 in DNA: TGTGCCAGCACCATAGGGAAGACCCAGTACTTC. As protein: CASTIGKTQYF. V and J are TRBV5-6 and TRBJ2-5; D remains unclear. Per the germline V gene, CDR1 is SGHDT and CDR2 is YYEEEE. The CDR3 has 11 amino acids. Deletions cut 6 bases from V and 6 bases from J, with 9 bases between.

The gene calls are TRBV5-1 and TRBJ2-7; no definite D call. V was trimmed by 0 bases and J by 7 bases, leaving 17 bases between them. The V gene's germline CDR1 is SGHRS and CDR2 YFSETQ. The CDR3 has 15 residues. CDR3 amino acids: CASSLALDRRWEQYF. The DNA of the CDR3 is TGCGCCAGCAGCTTGGCCTTGGACCGCCGATGGGAGCAGTACTTC.

The sample holds a few counts of this clonotype. The gene calls are TRBV4-2 and TRBJ2-7; 7 bases are a match to TRBD1. CDR1 and CDR2 from the germline V gene are LGHNA and YNFKEQ. V shed 4 bases and J 2 bases; nucleotides not matched to a gene: 11. The CDR3 contains 16 residues. The CDR3 sequence is CASSRDQGVGTYEQYF. CDR3 coding DNA: TGTGCCAGCAGCCGAGACCAGGGGGTGGGGACCTACGAGCAGTACTTC.

This clonotype appeared a few times. The rearrangement uses TRBV3-1 and TRBJ1-5; D remains ambiguous. The germline gives CDR1 LGHDT, CDR2 YNNKEL (reference sequence). Trimming took off 4 bases at V and 0 bases at J, with 13 bases between the two ends. The CDR3 covers 16 residues. CDR3 sequence reads: CASSPDGGLSNQPQHF. In DNA, the CDR3 is TGTGCCAGCAGCCCCGACGGCGGTCTTAGCAATCAGCCCCAGCATTTT. Combining the CDR3 with reference TRBV3-1 and TRBJ1-5 gives the whole variable domain DTAVSQTPKYLVTQMGNDKSIKCEQNLGHDTMYWYKQDSKKFLKIMFSYNNKELIINETVPNRFSPKSPDKAHLNLHINSLELGDSAVYFCASSPDGGLSNQPQHFGDGTRLSIL.

The gene calls are TRBV7-3 and TRBJ2-7; 7 bases line up with TRBD2. CDR1 and CDR2 from the germline V gene are SGHTA and FQGTGA. The CDR3 runs 16 residues. The J segment lost 1 base and the V segment lost 2 bases, leaving 8 bases of the junction unmatched. The CDR3 reads CASSLRGGSRSYEQYF. The CDR3 region has the DNA TGTGCCAGCAGCTTACGGGGCGGGAGTCGGTCCTACGAGCAGTACTTC.

This chain links TRBV20-1 with TRBJ2-7, with D unclear. This CDR3 spans 14 amino acids. CDR1 is DFQATT and CDR2 is SNEGSKA in the germline V gene (reference sequence). The ends were cut back, 4 bases at V and 3 bases at J, with 16 bases in the middle. As DNA, the CDR3 is TGCAGTGCTAAGCCTGACCGGGCTAACTACGAGCAGTACTTC. This encodes CSAKPDRANYEQYF.

This clonotype was picked up a small number of times. The chain is built from TRBV19 and TRBJ2-3; tentative D call: TRBD2 (5 bases). The ends were cut back, 5 bases at V and 0 bases at J, with 18 bases in the middle. CDR1 and CDR2 (germline): LNHDA, SQIVND (reference sequence). The CDR3 consists of 17 residues. This CDR3 is CASSAGGRRVSTDTQYF. CDR3 DNA sequence: TGTGCCAGTAGTGCCGGAGGCCGCCGAGTTAGCACAGATACGCAGTATTTT.

The chain carries TRBV10-2 and TRBJ1-3, with D perhaps TRBD1 (6 bases). The CDR3 extends over 13 amino acids. V lost 3 bases to trimming and J lost 3 bases, with 6 bases between them. Germline values: CDR1 WSHSY, CDR2 SAAADI. CDR3 region: CASSDRGGNTIYF. CDR3 bases: TGCGCCAGCAGTGACAGGGGTGGAAACACCATATATTTT.

This clonotype was picked up a small number of times. The V gene is TRBV5-1, the J gene TRBJ1-1; 9 bases match TRBD1. Losses at the gene ends were 1 base for V and 10 bases for J; bases not matched to a gene: 5. Germline V lookup: CDR1 SGHRS, CDR2 YFSETQ. The CDR3 is 13 residues long. The CDR3 spells CASSLSQGAGAFF. The CDR3 nucleotides read TGCGCCAGCAGCTTGTCACAGGGGGCTGGAGCTTTCTTT.

This clonotype was found a few times. The J gene is TRBJ2-1, the V gene TRBV12-3 or TRBV12-4; TRBD1 aligns across 12 bases. J gave up 9 bases and V 6 bases, and 9 bases lay outside the gene matches. The CDR3 has 15 residues. The CDR3 nucleotides read TGTGCCAGCAGCTCCGGGACAGGGGGCGAGGGTGAGCAGTTCTTC. Translation gives CASSSGTGGEGEQFF.

This clonotype has a handful of counts. The rearrangement joins TRBV5-4 to TRBJ1-2; a possible D gene is TRBD1 (5 bases). This CDR3 comprises 16 residues. Looked up from germline, CDR1 is SGHNT and CDR2 is YYREEE (reference sequence). V was clipped by 3 bases and J by 4 bases, with 19 bases between them. CDR3 loop: CASSSLGPAAAYGYTF. CDR3 bases: TGTGCCAGCAGCTCCCTGGGGCCCGCCGCCGCCTATGGCTACACCTTC.

The CDR3 sequence is CASGSGGASYEQYF. The CDR3 DNA reads TGTGCCAGTGGTAGCGGGGGTGCTTCCTACGAGCAGTACTTC. The chain has TRBV19 and TRBJ2-7, with 9 positions matching TRBD2. Germline assignment: CDR1 LNHDA and CDR2 SQIVND (reference sequence). V gave up 8 bases and J gave up 1 base; unmatched junction bases: 6. The CDR3 spans 14 residues.

There are a few counts of this clonotype. The chain is built from TRBV9 and TRBJ2-5, with no clear D. The germline V and J ends were trimmed by 4 bases and 3 bases, with 19 bases remaining between them. The CDR3 covers 16 residues. Germline CDR1 and CDR2: SGDLS and YYNGEE. CDR3 in amino acids: CASSPHRRSTKETQYF. In nucleotides, the CDR3 is TGTGCCAGCAGCCCTCACCGGCGGTCAACTAAAGAGACCCAGTACTTC.

Only a few counts were recorded for this clonotype. The gene calls are TRBV29-1 and TRBJ2-1, with D hard to call. This CDR3 has 13 amino acids. Germline lookup yields CDR1 SQVTM and CDR2 ANQGSEA. The V gene lost 4 bases and the J gene lost 0 bases, with 7 bases spanning the gap. CDR3: CSVGDNSYNEQFF. In DNA form, the CDR3 reads TGCAGCGTTGGAGACAACTCCTACAATGAGCAGTTCTTC.

The chain couples TRBV13 to TRBJ2-1; TRBD2 matches 10 bases. Germline values: CDR1 PRHDT, CDR2 FYEKMQ (reference sequence). CDR3 length: 20 amino acids. V shed 0 bases and J 2 bases; nucleotides not matched to a gene: 13. The CDR3 sequence: CASSLGIPSLGTSAYNEQFF. CDR3 nucleotide sequence: TGTGCCAGCAGCTTAGGCATTCCATCATTGGGGACTAGCGCCTACAATGAGCAGTTCTTC. Combining the CDR3 with reference TRBV13 and TRBJ2-1 gives the whole variable domain AAGVIQSPRHLIKEKRETATLKCYPIPRHDTVYWYQQGPGQDPQFLISFYEKMQSDKGSIPDRFSAQQFSDYHSELNMSSLELGDSALYFCASSLGIPSLGTSAYNEQFFGPGTRLTVL.

In this sample, this clonotype turned up a few times. The CDR3 loop is CASSADSLEQFF. CDR3 sequence (DNA): TGTGCCAGCAGTGCGGACTCCCTGGAGCAGTTCTTC. This chain links TRBV5-6 with TRBJ2-1; D might be TRBD2 (5 bases). Germline CDR1 and CDR2: SGHDT and YYEEEE. CDR3 length: 12 amino acids. V was trimmed by 5 bases and J by 10 bases, leaving 13 bases between them.

The chain combines TRBV6-2 or TRBV6-3 with TRBJ2-5; TRBD2 matches at 12 bases. Germline V gives CDR1 MNHEY, CDR2 SVGEGT. This CDR3 spans 16 amino acids. Trimming removed 6 bases from V and 5 bases from J; junction bases left unmatched: 10. The DNA of the CDR3 is TGTGCCAGCAGCCAGACCCTAGCGGGGGGGCTGGAGACCCAGTACTTC. Its translation: CASSQTLAGGLETQYF.

The chain employs TRBV12-3 or TRBV12-4 and TRBJ2-7; TRBD1 matches 8 bases. Trimming at V came to 6 bases and at J to 5 bases, leaving 9 bases not matched to a gene. The CDR3 sequence is 14 residues long. The CDR3 nucleotides are TGTGCCAGCAGCCGTGCCCAGGGGGCGGACGAGCAGTACTTC. Protein sequence: CASSRAQGADEQYF.

This clonotype came up a few times. The chain combines TRBV3-1 with TRBJ2-3; D possibly corresponds to TRBD1 (5 bases). The V end was cut by 0 bases, the J end by 4 bases, with 11 bases between. The CDR3 is made up of 15 amino acids. Looked up from germline, CDR1 is LGHDT and CDR2 is YNNKEL (reference sequence). The CDR3 sequence is CASSQDWGWADTQYF. The CDR3 nucleotides read TGTGCCAGCAGCCAAGATTGGGGCTGGGCAGATACGCAGTATTTT.

The chain couples TRBV20-1 to TRBJ1-4, with D possibly matching TRBD1 (6 bases). CDR1 is DFQATT and CDR2 is SNEGSKA in the germline V gene (reference sequence). There are 17 residues in the CDR3. V was shortened by 1 base and J by 7 bases, with 22 bases between the two germline ends. CDR3 amino acids: CSARGPRYRVGLEKLFF. The CDR3 DNA sequence: TGCAGTGCTAGAGGGCCACGATACAGGGTGGGCCTTGAAAAACTGTTTTTT.